This entry lists 13 T cell receptor beta chains sequenced from one sample in a study of shared clonotypes between healthy human individuals. TCRdb's table, derived via immunoSEQ multiplex PCR, lists solely in-frame clones and lacks some. The data contain about 1.4 million clones, roughly 96% of them seen just once; the ten biggest clones take up roughly 1.2%. Sequencing was carried out using naive CD4+ T cells sorted from blood. Subset: CD45RA+ positively selected. The receptors here all came from a man aged 25 to 40 in good health.

The chain is built from TRBV4-3 and TRBJ2-1, with D possibly being TRBD1 or TRBD2 (5 bases each). The CDR3 is 16 residues long. Germline-derived CDR1 and CDR2 are LGHNA and YSLEER. V dropped 2 bases and J dropped 2 bases, with 13 bases sitting between them. For the CDR3, the DNA is TGCGCCAGCAGCCAAATTGGGACGGGAACCTACAATGAGCAGTTCTTC. Protein sequence: CASSQIGTGTYNEQFF.

The J gene is TRBJ2-1, the V gene TRBV5-6; 7 positions match TRBD2. The trim removed 0 bases at V and 5 bases at J, leaving 8 bases unmatched. This CDR3 comprises 16 residues. In germline, CDR1 is SGHDT, CDR2 YYEEEE. The CDR3 coding sequence is TGTGCCAGCAGCTTGGCCTTGACGGGAGGTCACAATGAGCAGTTCTTC. This translates into CASSLALTGGHNEQFF.

The CDR3 reads CATSRVPGQGTTEAFF. The CDR3, as DNA: TGTGCCACCAGCAGAGTTCCGGGACAGGGAACCACTGAAGCTTTCTTT. V gene TRBV15 combines with J gene TRBJ1-1; 9 nucleotides line up with TRBD1. This CDR3 contains 16 residues. The V and J ends lost 1 base and 4 bases, in that order; junction bases with no gene match: 7. Germline lookup yields CDR1 LNHNV and CDR2 YYDKDF (reference sequence).

The V call is TRBV28, the J call TRBJ1-5, with D perhaps matching TRBD1 (6 bases). In germline, CDR1 is MDHEN, CDR2 SYDVKM. The CDR3 is 18 amino acids. Trimming stripped 7 bases from V and 0 bases from J, with 22 bases between. CDR3 coding DNA: TGTGCCAGCACCCAAAGGGTTGGGGGCCAATATAGCAATCAGCCCCAGCATTTT. This translates into CASTQRVGGQYSNQPQHF.

CDR3 sequence (DNA): TGTGCCAGCAGCCCCCGGAGCGGGGATGGCTACACCTTC. Translation: CASSPRSGDGYTF. The V gene is TRBV7-2, the J gene TRBJ1-2; D unclear. The CDR3 runs 13 residues. Germline CDR1 SGHTA, CDR2 FQGNSA. V was shortened by 5 bases and J by 6 bases, with 13 bases between the two germline ends. Full variable domain (outside the CDR3, taken from reference TRBV7-2 and TRBJ1-2): GAGVSQSPSNKVTEKGKDVELRCDPISGHTALYWYRQSLGQGLEFLIYFQGNSAPDKSGLPSDRFSAERTGGSVSTLTIQRTQQEDSAVYLCASSPRSGDGYTFGSGTRLTVV.

Details on this clone: Mismatch with germline at one junction end may stem from a read error. V and J are TRBV7-2 and TRBJ2-7, with D perhaps TRBD2 (6 bases). CDR1 is SGHTA and CDR2 is FQGNSA in the germline V gene. This CDR3 has 14 amino acids. CDR3 in amino acids: CASSLADLSYEQYF. The CDR3 DNA is TGTGCCAGCAGTTTAGCGGACCTCTCCTACGAGCAGTACTTC.

This chain links TRBV7-6 with TRBJ1-1; D is possibly TRBD1 (6 bases). Germline V gene data show CDR1 as SGHVS and CDR2 as FNYEAQ. Trimming pared 4 bases from V and 4 bases from J, leaving 16 bases between. The CDR3 contains 15 residues. CDR3 residues: CASSSNRAWGTEAFF. CDR3 DNA sequence: TGTGCCAGCAGCTCTAACAGGGCGTGGGGCACTGAAGCTTTCTTT.

This chain links TRBV28 with TRBJ1-2, with TRBD1 as a possible D gene (6 bases). CDR1 is MDHEN, CDR2 SYDVKM, per germline. Deletions cut 6 bases from V and 6 bases from J, with 23 bases between. The CDR3 spans 16 residues. The CDR3 here is CASRLNTLRGFHGYTF. The CDR3, as DNA: TGTGCCAGCAGACTGAATACGTTAAGGGGGTTTCATGGCTACACCTTC.

The rearrangement joins TRBV23-1 to TRBJ1-5, with unresolved D. TRBV23-1 counts as an open reading frame of uncertain function. V was clipped by 3 bases and J by 7 bases, with 19 bases between them. The CDR3 sequence is 16 residues long. The CDR3 is CASSHPLFRSGQPQHF. CDR3 in DNA: TGCGCCAGCAGTCATCCCCTATTCCGTTCCGGGCAGCCCCAGCATTTT.

The chain employs TRBV28 and TRBJ2-1; 15 nucleotides align to TRBD2. The CDR3 covers 16 residues. Germline CDR1 MDHEN, CDR2 SYDVKM. With V trimmed by 2 bases and J by 8 bases, 4 bases remained unmatched. The CDR3 nucleotides read TGTGCCAGCAGTTTACCCGGACTAGCGGGAGGGGATGAGCAGTTCTTC. Translating gives CASSLPGLAGGDEQFF.

V usage is TRBV29-1 and J usage is TRBJ2-4; no definite D call. Per the germline V gene, CDR1 is SQVTM and CDR2 is ANQGSEA. V shed 6 bases and J shed 0 bases, with 9 bases lying between them. The CDR3 has 13 amino acids. CDR3 sequence (DNA): TGCAGCGTCGATCCTTTAGCCAAAAACATTCAGTACTTC. It specifies CSVDPLAKNIQYF.

The chain carries TRBV11-2 and TRBJ2-3, with TRBD2 matching over 7 bases. Germline V gene data show CDR1 as SGHAT and CDR2 as FQNNGV. The J segment lost 4 bases and the V segment lost 10 bases, leaving 14 bases of the junction unmatched. This CDR3 contains 15 residues. In nucleotides, the CDR3 is TGTGCCACCCGACTAGCAGGTTCCGGGGCAGATACGCAGTATTTT. This encodes CATRLAGSGADTQYF. The full variable domain, rest sourced from reference TRBV11-2 and TRBJ2-3, is EAGVAQSPRYKIIEKRQSVAFWCNPISGHATLYWYQQILGQGPKLLIQFQNNGVVDDSQLPKDRFSAERLKGVDSTLKIQPAKLEDSAVYLCATRLAGSGADTQYFGPGTRLTVL.

The gene calls are TRBV2 and TRBJ2-7; TRBD1 or TRBD2 may be the D gene (5 bases each). The CDR3 sequence is 16 residues long. The ends were cut back, 8 bases at V and 0 bases at J, with 20 bases in the middle. Looked up from germline, CDR1 is SNHLY and CDR2 is FYNNEI. The CDR3 DNA reads as TGTGCCAGCCACCAAGAGAGGGGAATAAGCTCCTACGAGCAGTACTTC. This sequence encodes CASHQERGISSYEQYF.